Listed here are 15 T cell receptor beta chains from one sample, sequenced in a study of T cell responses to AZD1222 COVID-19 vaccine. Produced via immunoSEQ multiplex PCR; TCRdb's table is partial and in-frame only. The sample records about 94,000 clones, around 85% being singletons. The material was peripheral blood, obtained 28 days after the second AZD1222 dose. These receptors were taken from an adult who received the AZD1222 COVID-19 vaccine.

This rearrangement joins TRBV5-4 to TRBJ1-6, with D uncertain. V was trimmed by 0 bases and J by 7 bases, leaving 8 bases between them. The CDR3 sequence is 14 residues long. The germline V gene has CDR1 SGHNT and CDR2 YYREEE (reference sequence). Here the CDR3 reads CASSLDGWNSPLHF. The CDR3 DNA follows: TGTGCCAGCAGCTTGGATGGGTGGAATTCACCCCTCCACTTT.

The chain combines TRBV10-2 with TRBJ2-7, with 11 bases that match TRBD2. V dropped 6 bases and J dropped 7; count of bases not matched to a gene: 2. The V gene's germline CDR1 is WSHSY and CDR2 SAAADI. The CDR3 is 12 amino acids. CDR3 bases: TGCGCCAGCAGACTAGCGGGAGAAGAGCAGTACTTC. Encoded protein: CASRLAGEEQYF.

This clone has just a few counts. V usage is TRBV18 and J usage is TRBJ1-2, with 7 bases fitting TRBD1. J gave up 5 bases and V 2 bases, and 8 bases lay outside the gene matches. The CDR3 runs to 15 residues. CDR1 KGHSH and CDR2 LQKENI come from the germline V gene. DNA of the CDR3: TGTGCCAGCTCACCATCTGAGGGGGCCGGGTATGGCTACACCTTC. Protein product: CASSPSEGAGYGYTF.

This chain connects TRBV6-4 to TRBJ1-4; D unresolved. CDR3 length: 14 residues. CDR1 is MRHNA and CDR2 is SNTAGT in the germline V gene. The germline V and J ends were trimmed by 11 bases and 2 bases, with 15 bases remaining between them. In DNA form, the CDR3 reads TGTGCCCCGAGTTGGGCTGTTACTAATGAAAAACTGTTTTTT. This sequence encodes CAPSWAVTNEKLFF.

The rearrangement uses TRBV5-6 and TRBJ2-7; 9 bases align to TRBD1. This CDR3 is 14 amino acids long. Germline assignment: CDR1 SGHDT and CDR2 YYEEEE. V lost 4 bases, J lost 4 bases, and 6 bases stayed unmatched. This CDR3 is CASSPPGQGYEQYF. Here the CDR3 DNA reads TGTGCCAGCAGCCCACCGGGACAGGGATACGAGCAGTACTTC. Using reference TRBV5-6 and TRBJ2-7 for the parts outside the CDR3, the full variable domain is DAGVTQSPTHLIKTRGQQVTLRCSPKSGHDTVSWYQQALGQGPQFIFQYYEEEERQRGNFPDRFSGHQFPNYSSELNVNALLLGDSALYLCASSPPGQGYEQYFGPGTRLTVT.

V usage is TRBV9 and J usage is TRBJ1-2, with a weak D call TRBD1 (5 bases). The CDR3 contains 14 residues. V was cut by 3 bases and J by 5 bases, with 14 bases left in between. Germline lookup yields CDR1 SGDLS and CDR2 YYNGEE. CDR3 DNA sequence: TGTGCCAGCAGCGCCAGAGGGGAATCTTATGGCTACACCTTC. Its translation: CASSARGESYGYTF.

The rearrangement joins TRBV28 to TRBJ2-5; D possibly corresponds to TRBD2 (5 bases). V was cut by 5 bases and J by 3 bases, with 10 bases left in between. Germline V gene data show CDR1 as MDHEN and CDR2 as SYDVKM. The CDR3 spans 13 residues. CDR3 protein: CASSPAGEETQYF. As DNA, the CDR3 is TGTGCCAGCAGTCCCGCCGGGGAAGAGACCCAGTACTTC. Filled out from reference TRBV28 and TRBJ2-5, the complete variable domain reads DVKVTQSSRYLVKRTGEKVFLECVQDMDHENMFWYRQDPGLGLRLIYFSYDVKMKEKGDIPEGYSVSREKKERFSLILESASTNQTSMYLCASSPAGEETQYFGPGTRLLVL.

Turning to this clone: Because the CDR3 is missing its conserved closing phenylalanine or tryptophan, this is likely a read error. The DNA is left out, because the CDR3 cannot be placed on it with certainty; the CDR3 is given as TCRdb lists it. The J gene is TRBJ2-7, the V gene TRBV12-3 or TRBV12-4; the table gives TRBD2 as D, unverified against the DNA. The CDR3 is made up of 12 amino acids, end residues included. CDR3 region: CASRAEREPPTL.

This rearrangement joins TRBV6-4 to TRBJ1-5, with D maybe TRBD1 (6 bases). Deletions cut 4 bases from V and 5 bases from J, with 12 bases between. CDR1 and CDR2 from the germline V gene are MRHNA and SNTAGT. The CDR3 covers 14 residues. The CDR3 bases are TGTGCCAGCAGTGCACAGGGAGGGCATCAGCCCCAGCATTTT. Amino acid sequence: CASSAQGGHQPQHF.

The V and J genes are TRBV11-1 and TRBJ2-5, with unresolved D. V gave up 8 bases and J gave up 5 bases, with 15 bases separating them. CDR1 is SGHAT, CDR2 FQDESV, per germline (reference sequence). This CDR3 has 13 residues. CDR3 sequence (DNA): TGTGCCAGCTCTCTCATCCTGGGGGAGACCCAGTACTTC. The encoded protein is CASSLILGETQYF. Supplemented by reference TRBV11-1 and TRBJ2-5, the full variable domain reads EAEVAQSPRYKITEKSQAVAFWCDPISGHATLYWYRQILGQGPELLVQFQDESVVDDSQLPKDRFSAERLKGVDSTLKIQPAELGDSAMYLCASSLILGETQYFGPGTRLLVL.

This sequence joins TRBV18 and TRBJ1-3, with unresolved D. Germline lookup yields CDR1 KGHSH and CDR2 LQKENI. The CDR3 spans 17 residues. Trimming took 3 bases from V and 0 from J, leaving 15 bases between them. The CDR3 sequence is CASSPISDAISGNTIYF. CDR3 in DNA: TGTGCCAGCTCACCCATATCTGACGCAATCTCTGGAAACACCATATATTTT.

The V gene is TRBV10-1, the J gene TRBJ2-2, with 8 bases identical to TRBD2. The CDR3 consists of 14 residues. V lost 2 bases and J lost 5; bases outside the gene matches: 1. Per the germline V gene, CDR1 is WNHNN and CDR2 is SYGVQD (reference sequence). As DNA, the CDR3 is TGCGCCAGCAGTGAGAGCGGGAGTACCGGGGAGCTGTTTTTT. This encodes CASSESGSTGELFF.

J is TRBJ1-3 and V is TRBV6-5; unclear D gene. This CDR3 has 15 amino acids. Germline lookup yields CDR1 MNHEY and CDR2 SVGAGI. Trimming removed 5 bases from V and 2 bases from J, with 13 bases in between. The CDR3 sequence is CASSIGPPAGNTIYF. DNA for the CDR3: TGTGCCAGCAGTATCGGGCCACCCGCTGGAAACACCATATATTTT.

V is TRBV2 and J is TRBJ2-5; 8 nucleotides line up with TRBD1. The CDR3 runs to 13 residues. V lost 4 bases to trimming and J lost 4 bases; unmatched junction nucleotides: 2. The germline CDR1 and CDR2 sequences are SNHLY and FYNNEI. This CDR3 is CASSVGQVETQYF. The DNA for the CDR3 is TGTGCCAGCAGTGTGGGACAGGTAGAGACCCAGTACTTC.

The CDR3 protein is CASSNGQGFFTGELFF. Here the CDR3 DNA reads TGTGCCAGCAGCAATGGACAGGGGTTTTTCACCGGGGAGCTGTTTTTT. The rearrangement uses TRBV5-4 and TRBJ2-2; 9 bases line up with TRBD1. Trimming cost V 4 bases and J 4 bases; bases outside gene matches: 8. CDR3 length: 16 residues. Germline-derived CDR1 and CDR2 are SGHNT and YYREEE (reference sequence).